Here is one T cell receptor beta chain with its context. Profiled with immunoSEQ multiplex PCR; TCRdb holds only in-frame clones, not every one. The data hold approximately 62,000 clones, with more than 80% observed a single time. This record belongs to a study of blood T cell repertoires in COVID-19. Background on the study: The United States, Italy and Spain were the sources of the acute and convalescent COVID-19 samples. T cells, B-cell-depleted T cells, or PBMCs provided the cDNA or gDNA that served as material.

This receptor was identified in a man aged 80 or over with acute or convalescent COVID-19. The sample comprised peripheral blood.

The CDR3 region has the DNA TGTGCCAGTAGTATAGTCACAGGGAGTCAGCCCCAGCATTTT. As protein: CASSIVTGSQPQHF. The V and J genes are TRBV19 and TRBJ1-5; D perhaps matches TRBD1 (6 bases). Trimming took 1 base from V and 6 from J, leaving 10 bases between them. This CDR3 is built from 14 residues. Germline V gene lookup returns CDR1 LNHDA and CDR2 SQIVND (reference sequence).